Described below is a single TCR beta chain sequence and its context. This clonotype was found many times. The specificity of this receptor is unknown. No qualities accompany the bases; no much larger clone lies one base away. The data were obtained in a study of molecular identifiers for immune sequencing clone quantification (dated by TCRdb to 2016 to 2018). The study in broad terms: For a replicate experiment, the RNA from either 20,000 or 100,000 naive CD8 T cells was divided into five aliquots, and four of those aliquots went on to sequencing. CD8 T cells were used in a methods study to benchmark molecular-identifier clustering-based TCR repertoire sequencing (MIDCIRS) and TCR RNA copy counting.

Library preparation used PCR. The sequencer was an Illumina HiSeq 4000. Bulk TCR libraries were prepared as previously described, using TCR primers listed in Table S5. The Qiagen AllPrep DNA/RNA kit was used to purify total RNA. Before analysis, reads from multiple sequencing runs of one library were combined. The study's own analysis went as follows. Reads were retained only if an exact TCR constant sequence was present, and the retained reads were trimmed to 150 nt and grouped according to their 12-nt molecular barcodes. Reads within each barcode group were sub-clustered using a 15% Levenshtein threshold, and quality-weighted consensus sequences were constructed for each RNA molecule. Non-functional sequences were discarded, and so were lower-count sequences lying one edit away from another sequence. Barcode sub-clusters with fewer than 20% of the maximum read count were removed, based on fitting two negative binomial distributions. The public reads were reprocessed in TCRdb via fastp at Q25 and MiXCR, keeping in-frame beta chains. A single entry per CDR3 protein holds the most common genes and DNA from its merged rows. The V and J calls here are based on TCRdb, not the publication. The sample table contains about 640,000 distinct CDR3 sequences; only one count was recorded for 15% to 20% of them. The ten largest clones add up to around 0.86% of the sample.

Broader findings and caveats from the paper: Highly expanded clone sizes could be underestimated if identical TCR molecules share a barcode. Clones above 20 RNA copies held over 99% of molecules in CMV-specific effector cells but under 1% in naive cells. The naive libraries included spiked-in Jurkat TCR RNA (roughly 11 copies' worth), and this RNA is not part of the donor repertoire. About three recovered TCR RNA copies per cell were obtained by modeling, versus about 9.7 by digital PCR, implying a capture efficiency of 30% to 35%. Even against a background of about 960,000 naive CD8 T cells, spiked-in Jurkat TCR RNA amounting to a single cell's worth was reported to be detectable. When barcode sub-clustering was omitted, TCR diversity was inflated by chimeric consensus sequences, with chimeras reaching as high as 47%.

Naive CD8 T cell libraries were made from about 20,000 to 1,000,000 sorted cells using 10%, 30% or 50% of purified RNA. On a BD FACSAria II, naive CD8 T cells were FACS-sorted as CD8+CD4-CCR7+CD45RA+ and collected into RLT Plus buffer. Around 11 TCR copies' worth of Jurkat RNA were spiked into about 19,000-1,000,000 naive CD8 T cell samples to test detection sensitivity. Enrichment of CD8 T cells was performed with RosetteSep CD8+ T Cell Enrichment Cocktail and Ficoll-Paque, after which ACK red cell lysis was carried out. The germline V gene encodes CDR1 MNHNY and CDR2 SVGAGI (reference sequence). Its CDR3 holds 12 amino acids, cysteine through phenylalanine. Only the CDR3 region is kept as DNA, spanning 36 bases read in frame from base 1. The V end loses 6 bases and the J end loses 5 bases, and a stretch of 10 bases separates them.

The receptor comes from a human donor in good health. Some libraries in this study had Jurkat cell RNA spiked in. The sample was naive CD8+ T cells from blood, with Jurkat cell RNA spiked in. What the cell subset or site label conveys for this sample: FACS-sorted CD8+CD4-CCR7+CD45RA+ naive T cells. The V and J segments used are TRBV6-6 and TRBJ1-1, and the D gene may be TRBD1, 5 bases matching. The CDR3 region has the sequence CASRGGGTEAFF. The DNA is TGTGCCAGCAGGGGGGGTGGGACTGAAGCTTTCTTT.